This is a list of T cell receptor beta chains from one sample in a study of T cell repertoires in cytomegalovirus infection. TCRdb reprocessed the reads with MiXCR, giving one entry per CDR3 protein. The sample contains approximately 160,000 distinct CDR3 sequences, approximately 17% of which appear only once. The specimen was CD8+ T cells from PBMCs. The source is a human donor in good health (CMV status not recorded). Some clones in this sample may be carry-over from other donors' samples. Both conserved end residues are part of each CDR3. Each record gives: J gene, D gene, V gene, clone size, CDR3 protein, CDR3 DNA. D genes are given only for firm matches. The listing skips clone size in some rows; elsewhere it reads once, few, many or a size class.

j_gene: TRBJ2-7; d_gene: NA; v_gene: TRBV7-6; abundance: few; CDR3aa: CASSLTGQEQYF; CDR3nt: TGTGCCAGCAGCTTAACCGGGCAGGAGCAGTACTTC
j_gene: TRBJ1-1; d_gene: TRBD1; v_gene: TRBV7-8; abundance: few; CDR3aa: CASSIGQGVNTEAFF; CDR3nt: TGTGCCAGCAGCATAGGACAGGGTGTGAACACTGAAGCTTTCTTT
j_gene: TRBJ1-3; d_gene: NA; v_gene: TRBV6-5; abundance: NA; CDR3aa: CASSSRGPGNTIYF; CDR3nt: TGTGCCAGCAGTTCCCGCGGCCCGGGAAACACCATATATTTT
j_gene: TRBJ2-5; d_gene: TRBD2; v_gene: TRBV7-6; abundance: few; CDR3aa: CASSLQRGGGETQYF; CDR3nt: TGTGCCAGCAGCTTACAACGGGGGGGCGGTGAGACCCAGTACTTC
j_gene: TRBJ2-5; d_gene: NA; v_gene: TRBV7-4; abundance: NA; CDR3aa: CASSPLVDQETQYF; CDR3nt: TGTGCCAGCAGCCCTTTAGTGGACCAAGAGACCCAGTACTTC
j_gene: TRBJ2-7; d_gene: TRBD1; v_gene: TRBV7-9; abundance: NA; CDR3aa: CASSPWDRGSDEQYF; CDR3nt: TGTGCCAGCAGCCCCTGGGACAGGGGGAGCGACGAGCAGTACTTC
j_gene: TRBJ2-7; d_gene: TRBD2; v_gene: TRBV7-2; abundance: NA; CDR3aa: CASSSSFSSGYEQYF; CDR3nt: TGTGCCAGCAGCTCTTCATTCTCTAGCGGCTACGAGCAGTACTTC
j_gene: TRBJ2-3; d_gene: NA; v_gene: TRBV12-3/TRBV12-4; abundance: NA; CDR3aa: CASSGRTDTQYF; CDR3nt: TGTGCCAGCAGTGGAAGGACTGATACGCAGTATTTT
j_gene: TRBJ2-1; d_gene: NA; v_gene: TRBV11-1; abundance: NA; CDR3aa: CASSLAMGVDEQFF; CDR3nt: TGTGCCAGCAGCTTAGCTATGGGGGTCGATGAGCAGTTCTTC
j_gene: TRBJ2-7; d_gene: NA; v_gene: TRBV7-9; abundance: few; CDR3aa: CASSSDGSTYEQYF; CDR3nt: TGTGCCAGCAGCTCGGACGGGTCAACCTACGAGCAGTACTTC
j_gene: TRBJ2-3; d_gene: TRBD2; v_gene: TRBV6-2/TRBV6-3; abundance: few; CDR3aa: CASSYSGGRRDTQYF; CDR3nt: TGTGCCAGCAGTTATTCGGGCGGGAGAAGAGATACGCAGTATTTT
j_gene: TRBJ2-4; d_gene: NA; v_gene: TRBV28; abundance: NA; CDR3aa: CASTLDSKNIQYF; CDR3nt: TGTGCCAGCACCCTGGATTCCAAAAACATTCAGTACTTC
j_gene: TRBJ2-7; d_gene: NA; v_gene: TRBV12-3/TRBV12-4; abundance: few; CDR3aa: CASNTGRSEQYF; CDR3nt: TGTGCCAGCAATACTGGGAGGTCCGAGCAGTACTTC
j_gene: TRBJ1-5; d_gene: TRBD1; v_gene: TRBV15; abundance: NA; CDR3aa: CATSTRTGPQHF; CDR3nt: TGTGCCACCAGCACCCGGACAGGCCCGCAGCATTTT
j_gene: TRBJ2-3; d_gene: TRBD2; v_gene: TRBV7-2; abundance: many; CDR3aa: CASSLASGGTRAQYF; CDR3nt: TGTGCCAGCAGCTTAGCTAGCGGGGGAACTCGGGCGCAGTATTTT
j_gene: TRBJ2-5; d_gene: NA; v_gene: TRBV19; abundance: NA; CDR3aa: CASSTRLTGIAETQYF; CDR3nt: TGTGCCAGTAGTACACGTCTTACAGGGATTGCGGAGACCCAGTACTTC
j_gene: TRBJ1-1; d_gene: NA; v_gene: TRBV14; abundance: few; CDR3aa: CASSSGGPVAFF; CDR3nt: TGTGCCAGCAGCTCAGGCGGGCCCGTTGCTTTCTTT
j_gene: TRBJ1-1; d_gene: NA; v_gene: TRBV6-2/TRBV6-3; abundance: NA; CDR3aa: CASSYARVNTEAFF; CDR3nt: TGTGCCAGCAGTTACGCGAGGGTTAACACTGAAGCTTTCTTT
j_gene: TRBJ2-7; d_gene: NA; v_gene: TRBV29-1; abundance: NA; CDR3aa: CSVHGDTKSAYEQYF; CDR3nt: TGCAGCGTTCATGGGGACACCAAAAGCGCCTACGAGCAGTACTTC
j_gene: TRBJ2-7; d_gene: NA; v_gene: TRBV7-2; abundance: NA; CDR3aa: CASSLDLGFLYEQYF; CDR3nt: TGTGCCAGCAGCTTAGACTTAGGGTTCTTGTACGAGCAGTACTTC
j_gene: TRBJ2-5; d_gene: TRBD1; v_gene: TRBV6-2/TRBV6-3; abundance: NA; CDR3aa: CASSYTGGAETQYF; CDR3nt: TGTGCCAGCAGTTACACAGGGGGCGCCGAGACCCAGTACTTC
j_gene: TRBJ1-5; d_gene: NA; v_gene: TRBV28; abundance: NA; CDR3aa: CASSSYPGTNQPQHF; CDR3nt: TGTGCCAGCAGTTCCTACCCGGGAACCAATCAGCCCCAGCATTTT
j_gene: TRBJ1-1; d_gene: TRBD1; v_gene: TRBV15; abundance: NA; CDR3aa: CATSSTFTGGRTEAFF; CDR3nt: TGTGCCACCAGCAGCACCTTTACAGGGGGCAGAACTGAAGCTTTCTTT
j_gene: TRBJ2-7; d_gene: TRBD2; v_gene: TRBV19; abundance: NA; CDR3aa: CASSRSGSSYEQYF; CDR3nt: TGTGCCAGTAGTCGAAGCGGGAGCTCCTACGAGCAGTACTTC
j_gene: TRBJ2-7; d_gene: NA; v_gene: TRBV7-6; abundance: NA; CDR3aa: CASSFKALGVPGYEQYF; CDR3nt: TGTGCCAGCAGTTTTAAGGCCCTCGGGGTCCCGGGGTACGAGCAGTACTTC
j_gene: TRBJ2-2; d_gene: NA; v_gene: TRBV7-9; abundance: NA; CDR3aa: CASSSGELFF; CDR3nt: TGTGCCAGCAGCTCTGGGGAGCTGTTTTTT
j_gene: TRBJ2-7; d_gene: NA; v_gene: TRBV7-2; abundance: NA; CDR3aa: CASSEWQGLGEQYF; CDR3nt: TGTGCCAGCAGCGAATGGCAGGGATTGGGCGAGCAGTACTTC
j_gene: TRBJ2-2; d_gene: NA; v_gene: TRBV6-1; abundance: few; CDR3aa: CASSETGTVNTGELFF; CDR3nt: TGTGCCAGCAGTGAAACAGGGACGGTGAACACCGGGGAGCTGTTTTTT
j_gene: TRBJ1-5; d_gene: NA; v_gene: TRBV6-2/TRBV6-3; abundance: few; CDR3aa: CASSLRPHTQHF; CDR3nt: TGTGCCAGCAGTTTGAGGCCTCATACCCAGCATTTT
j_gene: TRBJ2-7; d_gene: TRBD2; v_gene: TRBV15; abundance: few; CDR3aa: CATSRDNRGLAGGSYEQYF; CDR3nt: TGTGCCACCAGCAGAGATAATAGAGGACTAGCGGGAGGCTCCTACGAGCAGTACTTC
j_gene: TRBJ1-2; d_gene: NA; v_gene: TRBV14; abundance: few; CDR3aa: CASSQARGSYYGYTF; CDR3nt: TGTGCCAGCAGCCAAGCGAGGGGGAGCTACTATGGCTACACCTTC
j_gene: TRBJ2-3; d_gene: NA; v_gene: TRBV7-8; abundance: many; CDR3aa: CASSLEGGTSTDTQYF; CDR3nt: TGTGCCAGCAGCTTAGAGGGGGGCACTAGCACAGATACGCAGTATTTT
j_gene: TRBJ1-1; d_gene: NA; v_gene: TRBV12-3/TRBV12-4; abundance: few; CDR3aa: CASSPMGFPEAFF; CDR3nt: TGTGCCAGCAGCCCTATGGGGTTCCCTGAAGCTTTCTTT
j_gene: TRBJ2-7; d_gene: NA; v_gene: TRBV12-5; abundance: NA; CDR3aa: CASGSLDRNYEQYF; CDR3nt: TGTGCTAGTGGTTCTCTGGACAGAAACTACGAGCAGTACTTC
j_gene: TRBJ2-1; d_gene: NA; v_gene: TRBV11-1; abundance: few; CDR3aa: CASSSSANEQFF; CDR3nt: TGTGCCAGCAGCTCTAGCGCCAATGAGCAGTTCTTC
j_gene: TRBJ1-5; d_gene: NA; v_gene: TRBV7-2; abundance: many; CDR3aa: CASSSVLGSQPQHF; CDR3nt: TGTGCCAGCAGCTCCGTCCTGGGGTCTCAGCCCCAGCATTTT
j_gene: TRBJ2-2; d_gene: NA; v_gene: TRBV7-9; abundance: NA; CDR3aa: CASSLSRANTGELFF; CDR3nt: TGTGCCAGCAGCTTATCCAGGGCGAACACCGGGGAGCTGTTTTTT
j_gene: TRBJ2-7; d_gene: NA; v_gene: TRBV5-1; abundance: few; CDR3aa: CASKGGAEQYF; CDR3nt: TGCGCCAGCAAGGGGGGCGCCGAGCAGTACTTC
j_gene: TRBJ2-2; d_gene: NA; v_gene: TRBV7-6; abundance: few; CDR3aa: CASSSRDPDTGELFF; CDR3nt: TGTGCCAGCAGCTCCCGGGATCCAGACACCGGGGAGCTGTTTTTT
j_gene: TRBJ1-5; d_gene: NA; v_gene: TRBV28; abundance: NA; CDR3aa: CASSPPSGGNQPQHF; CDR3nt: TGTGCCAGCAGTCCCCCGAGCGGGGGTAATCAGCCCCAGCATTTT
j_gene: TRBJ2-3; d_gene: NA; v_gene: TRBV6-2/TRBV6-3; abundance: NA; CDR3aa: CASSYSVVATDTQYF; CDR3nt: TGTGCCAGCAGTTACTCGGTCGTCGCCACAGATACGCAGTATTTT
j_gene: TRBJ2-7; d_gene: TRBD2; v_gene: TRBV12-3/TRBV12-4; abundance: many; CDR3aa: CASSGLAGLVDEQYF; CDR3nt: TGTGCCAGCAGCGGACTAGCGGGACTGGTCGACGAGCAGTACTTC
j_gene: TRBJ2-1; d_gene: NA; v_gene: TRBV7-3; abundance: NA; CDR3aa: CASSLVPGTEQFF; CDR3nt: TGTGCCAGCAGCTTAGTACCCGGGACCGAGCAGTTCTTC
j_gene: TRBJ2-6; d_gene: NA; v_gene: TRBV4-1; abundance: NA; CDR3aa: CASSQDVRSGGRGRSGANVLTF; CDR3nt: TGCGCCAGCAGCCAAGATGTGCGGTCAGGCGGCAGGGGGAGGTCTGGGGCCAACGTCCTGACTTTC
j_gene: TRBJ1-1; d_gene: NA; v_gene: TRBV7-6; abundance: NA; CDR3aa: CASTPLEGNTEAFF; CDR3nt: TGTGCCAGCACCCCTCTTGAAGGGAACACTGAAGCTTTCTTT
j_gene: TRBJ2-1; d_gene: TRBD1; v_gene: TRBV7-2; abundance: many; CDR3aa: CASSLPGQAYNEQFF; CDR3nt: TGTGCCAGCAGCTTACCGGGACAGGCCTACAATGAGCAGTTCTTC